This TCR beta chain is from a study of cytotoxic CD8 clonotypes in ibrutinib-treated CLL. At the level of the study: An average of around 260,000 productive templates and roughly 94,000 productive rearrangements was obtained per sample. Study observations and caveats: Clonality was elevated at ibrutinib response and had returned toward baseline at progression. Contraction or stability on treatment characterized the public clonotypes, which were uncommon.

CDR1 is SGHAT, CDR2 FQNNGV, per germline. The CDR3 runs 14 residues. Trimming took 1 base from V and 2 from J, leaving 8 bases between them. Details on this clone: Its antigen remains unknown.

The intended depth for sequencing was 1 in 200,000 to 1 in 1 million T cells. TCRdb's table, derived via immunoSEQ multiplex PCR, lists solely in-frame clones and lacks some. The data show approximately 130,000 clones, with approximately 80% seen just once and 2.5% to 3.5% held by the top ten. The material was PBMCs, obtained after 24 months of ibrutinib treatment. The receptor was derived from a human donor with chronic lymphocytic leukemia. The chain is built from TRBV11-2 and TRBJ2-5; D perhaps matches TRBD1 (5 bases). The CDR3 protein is CASSLGGWQETQYF. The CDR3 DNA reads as TGTGCCAGCAGCTTAGGGGGCTGGCAAGAGACCCAGTACTTC.